This TCR beta chain stems from a study of metastatic and nonmetastatic thyroid tumors. Study-wide background: Peripheral blood and tumor or nodule samples from malignant and benign thyroid patients were compared.

The CDR3 totals 13 residues. V was pared by 2 bases and J by 6 bases, with 8 bases between. Germline V gives CDR1 MNHEY, CDR2 SVGAGI. This clone was counted ten times or more. Its target is not known. All patients were untreated before thyroid surgery. As originally analysed: CDR3 differences across clinicopathological groups were used to build a distant-metastasis classifier for papillary thyroid cancer. TCRdb reassembled clones from the PCR reads with MiXCR. TCRdb assigned the V and J calls; the authors' analysis was not used. Of fewer than 35,000 clones listed, roughly a sixth are singletons. Study-level results: Significantly greater TCR beta diversity was reportedly found in malignant thyroid tumors than in benign nodules (in blood and tumor).

The sequenced material came from blood. This sequence joins TRBV6-5 and TRBJ2-4; possibly TRBD2 for D (6 bases). The sequence came from a male donor with papillary thyroid cancer or a benign thyroid nodule (not recorded which). Some clones in this sample may be carry-over from other donors' samples. The CDR3 nucleotides are TGTGCCAGCAGTTACGGGCGGGGAAACATTCAGTACTTC. Residues: CASSYGRGNIQYF.